These T cell receptor beta chains were read from a single sample in a study of preoperative IRX-2 immunotherapy in early breast cancer. Repertoires were generated with immunoSEQ multiplex PCR, while TCRdb's copy carries only in-frame clones and drops some. The sample has 43,000 or so clones; over 85% are singletons. The material was tumor tissue, obtained after IRX-2 immunotherapy. The receptors were sampled from a human donor with breast cancer. Each CDR3 is given with its conserved first and last residue. D genes are given only for firm matches. Rows may omit the clone size; those that give it use once, few, many or a size class.

v_call	d_call	cdr3_length	clone_size	j_call	cdr3_aa	cdr3_nt
TRBV28	-	12	-	TRBJ2-7	CASRGMAYEQYF	TGTGCCAGCAGGGGAATGGCCTACGAGCAGTACTTC
TRBV5-1	TRBD2	14	once	TRBJ2-7	CASSLERDLYEQYF	TGCGCCAGCAGCTTGGAGCGGGACCTCTACGAGCAGTACTTC
TRBV7-9	-	14	-	TRBJ2-1	CASSLRTSYNEQFF	TGTGCCAGCAGCTTAAGGACCTCCTACAATGAGCAGTTCTTC
TRBV5-1	-	19	-	TRBJ2-2	CASSLQFAQGTVGTGELFF	TGCGCCAGCAGCTTGCAGTTCGCTCAGGGAACGGTTGGCACCGGGGAGCTGTTTTTT
TRBV4-1	-	13	-	TRBJ1-3	CASSQDLPNTIYF	TGCGCCAGCAGCCAAGATCTTCCGAACACCATATATTTT
TRBV2	-	12	-	TRBJ2-5	CAGRGRQETQYF	TGTGCCGGAAGAGGCAGGCAAGAGACCCAGTACTTC
TRBV6-5	-	13	-	TRBJ2-5	CASRRQGGETQYF	TGTGCCAGCAGGCGACAGGGAGGGGAGACCCAGTACTTC
TRBV18	TRBD1	13	-	TRBJ2-5	CASSQDREETQYF	TGTGCCAGCTCACAGGACAGGGAAGAGACCCAGTACTTC
TRBV5-1	-	15	-	TRBJ2-5	CASSLEGSQEETQYF	TGCGCCAGCAGCTTGGAGGGGTCGCAGGAAGAGACCCAGTACTTC
TRBV27	TRBD2	14	-	TRBJ2-3	CASSLAGRTDTQYF	TGTGCCAGCAGTCTAGCGGGACGCACAGATACGCAGTATTTT
TRBV5-1	TRBD1	16	-	TRBJ1-1	CASSSGQGKMGTEAFF	TGCGCCAGCAGCTCGGGACAGGGTAAAATGGGGACTGAAGCTTTCTTT
TRBV14	-	18	-	TRBJ1-2	CASSQEGLWQGHNYGYTF	TGTGCCAGCAGCCAAGAAGGCCTATGGCAGGGGCATAACTATGGCTACACCTTC
TRBV7-9	-	15	-	TRBJ1-2	CASSEYRASDYGYTF	TGTGCCAGCAGCGAATACCGGGCGAGTGACTATGGCTACACCTTC
TRBV7-9	-	15	-	TRBJ2-4	CASSFMELAKNIQYF	TGTGCCAGCAGCTTCATGGAGCTAGCCAAAAACATTCAGTACTTC
TRBV6-5	TRBD2	13	-	TRBJ2-1	CASSYPGLAGQFF	TGTGCCAGCAGTTACCCGGGACTAGCAGGACAGTTCTTC
TRBV7-9	-	16	-	TRBJ2-5	CASSLTGPAKGETQYF	TGTGCCAGCAGCTTAACGGGGCCGGCAAAGGGGGAGACCCAGTACTTC
TRBV7-8	-	14	once	TRBJ2-7	CASSLVLGAYEQYF	TGTGCCAGCAGCTTAGTTCTCGGGGCCTACGAGCAGTACTTC
TRBV29-1	-	13	once	TRBJ2-3	CSVEDLPTGTQYF	TGCAGCGTTGAAGATTTGCCGACGGGTACGCAGTATTTT
TRBV7-2	-	15	-	TRBJ1-5	CASSLAWAGDQPQHF	TGTGCCAGCAGCTTAGCTTGGGCAGGGGATCAGCCCCAGCATTTT
TRBV5-1	-	14	-	TRBJ2-7	CASSLVGPTYEQYF	TGCGCCAGCAGCTTGGTGGGGCCCACCTACGAGCAGTACTTC
TRBV7-2	-	14	-	TRBJ2-5	CASSPQGITETQYF	TGTGCCAGCAGCCCGCAGGGAATCACAGAGACCCAGTACTTC
TRBV19	-	12	few	TRBJ1-2	CASSILSYGYTF	TGTGCCAGTAGTATATTGAGCTACGGCTACACCTTC
TRBV18	-	17	once	TRBJ2-7	CASSPSGWGDYAYEQYF	TGTGCCAGCTCACCGTCGGGGTGGGGGGATTATGCCTACGAGCAGTACTTC
TRBV18	-	13	-	TRBJ2-3	CASFVTSTDTQYF	TGTGCCAGCTTTGTAACGAGCACAGATACGCAGTATTTT
TRBV7-6	-	17	-	TRBJ2-1	CASSFEGGTADISEQFF	TGTGCCAGCAGCTTCGAGGGGGGGACAGCGGACATCAGCGAGCAGTTCTTC
TRBV7-9	-	17	once	TRBJ2-6	CASSLGRAISGANVLTF	TGTGCCAGCAGCTTAGGCAGAGCAATCTCTGGGGCCAACGTCCTGACTTTC
TRBV18	-	13	-	TRBJ2-4	CASSPSGGPGQYF	TGTGCCAGCTCACCAAGTGGGGGGCCGGGTCAGTACTTC
TRBV5-4	-	13	-	TRBJ1-4	CASSNNRGTELFF	TGTGCCAGCAGCAACAACCGGGGCACGGAACTGTTTTTT
TRBV2	-	14	-	TRBJ2-2	CACQSGRTPGELFF	TGTGCCTGCCAAAGCGGCAGGACCCCCGGGGAGCTGTTTTTT
TRBV28	-	13	-	TRBJ1-5	CASNQGTNQPQHF	TGTGCCAGCAACCAGGGGACGAATCAGCCCCAGCATTTT
TRBV5-1	TRBD2	15	-	TRBJ2-3	CASSTYGRDTDTQYF	TGCGCCAGCAGCACCTACGGGAGGGACACAGATACGCAGTATTTT
TRBV27	TRBD2	14	-	TRBJ2-1	CASKLAGGINEQFF	TGTGCCAGCAAACTAGCGGGAGGCATTAATGAGCAGTTCTTC
TRBV14	-	13	-	TRBJ1-1	CASSQVRDTEAFF	TGTGCCAGCAGCCAAGTCCGGGACACTGAAGCTTTCTTT
TRBV6-5	-	15	-	TRBJ2-3	CASSYSGGDADTQYF	TGTGCCAGCAGTTACTCAGGGGGGGACGCAGATACGCAGTATTTT
TRBV10-2	-	12	-	TRBJ2-1	CASSPLEFRQFF	TGCGCCAGCAGCCCCCTGGAGTTTCGGCAGTTCTTC
TRBV4-1	-	16	once	TRBJ2-7	CASSQEMMPSSYEQYF	TGCGCCAGCAGCCAAGAGATGATGCCTAGCTCCTACGAGCAGTACTTC
TRBV30	TRBD2	15	-	TRBJ2-1	CAWTVGLGGSDEQFF	TGTGCCTGGACGGTCGGGCTTGGCGGGAGCGATGAGCAGTTCTTC